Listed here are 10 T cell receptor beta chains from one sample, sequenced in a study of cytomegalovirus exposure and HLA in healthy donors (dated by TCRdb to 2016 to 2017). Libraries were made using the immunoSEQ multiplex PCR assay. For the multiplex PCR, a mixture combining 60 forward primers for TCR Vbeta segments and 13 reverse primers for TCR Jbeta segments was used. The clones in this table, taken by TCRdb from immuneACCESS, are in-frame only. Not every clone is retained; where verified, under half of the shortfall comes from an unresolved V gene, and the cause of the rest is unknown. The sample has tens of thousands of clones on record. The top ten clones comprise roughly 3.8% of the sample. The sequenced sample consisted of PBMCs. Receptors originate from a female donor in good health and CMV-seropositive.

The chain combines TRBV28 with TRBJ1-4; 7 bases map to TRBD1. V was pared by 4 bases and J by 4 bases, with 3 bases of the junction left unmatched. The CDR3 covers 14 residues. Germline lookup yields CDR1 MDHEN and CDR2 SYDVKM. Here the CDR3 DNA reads TGTGCCAGCAGTTCGGGACAGTTTAATGAAAAACTGTTTTTT. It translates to CASSSGQFNEKLFF.

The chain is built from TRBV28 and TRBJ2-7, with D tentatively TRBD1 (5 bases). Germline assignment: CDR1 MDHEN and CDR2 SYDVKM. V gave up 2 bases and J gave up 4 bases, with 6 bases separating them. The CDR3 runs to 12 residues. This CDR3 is CASSLTGYEQYF. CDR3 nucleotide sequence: TGTGCCAGCAGTTTAACAGGTTACGAGCAGTACTTC.

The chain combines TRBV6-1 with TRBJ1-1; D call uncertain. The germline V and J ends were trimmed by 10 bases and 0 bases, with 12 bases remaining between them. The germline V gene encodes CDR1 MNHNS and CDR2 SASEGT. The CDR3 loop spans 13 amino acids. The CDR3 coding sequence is TGTGCCATCCCCGGTCCGGTGAACACTGAAGCTTTCTTT. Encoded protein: CAIPGPVNTEAFF.

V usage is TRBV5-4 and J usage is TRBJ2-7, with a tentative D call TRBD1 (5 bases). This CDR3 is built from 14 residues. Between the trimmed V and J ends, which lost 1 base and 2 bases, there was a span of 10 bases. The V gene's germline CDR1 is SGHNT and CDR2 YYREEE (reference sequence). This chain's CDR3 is CASSLNRQPYEQYF. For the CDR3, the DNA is TGTGCCAGCAGCTTGAATAGACAGCCCTACGAGCAGTACTTC.

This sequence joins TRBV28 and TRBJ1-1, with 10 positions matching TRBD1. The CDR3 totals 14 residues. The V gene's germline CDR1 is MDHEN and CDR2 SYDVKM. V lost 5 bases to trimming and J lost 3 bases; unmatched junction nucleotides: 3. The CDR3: CASSPGTGDTEAFF. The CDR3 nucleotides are TGTGCCAGCAGTCCCGGGACAGGGGACACTGAAGCTTTCTTT.

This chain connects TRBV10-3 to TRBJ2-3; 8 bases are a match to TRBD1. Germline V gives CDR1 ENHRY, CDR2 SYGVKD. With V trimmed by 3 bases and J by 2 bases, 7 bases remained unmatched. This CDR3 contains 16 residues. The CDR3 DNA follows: TGTGCCATCAGTGAACCAGGGCAGGGGGCCACAGATACGCAGTATTTT. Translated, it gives CAISEPGQGATDTQYF.

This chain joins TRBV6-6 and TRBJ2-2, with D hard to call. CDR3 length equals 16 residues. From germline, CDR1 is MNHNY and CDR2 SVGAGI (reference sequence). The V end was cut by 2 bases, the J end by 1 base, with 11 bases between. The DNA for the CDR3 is TGTGCCAGCAGTTACCTAAAAGCCGGGAACACCGGGGAGCTGTTTTTT. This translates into CASSYLKAGNTGELFF.

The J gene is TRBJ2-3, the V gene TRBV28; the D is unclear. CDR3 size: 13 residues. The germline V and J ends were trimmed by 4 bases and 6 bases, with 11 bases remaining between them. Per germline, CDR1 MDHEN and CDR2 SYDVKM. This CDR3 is CASSSWPPDTQYF. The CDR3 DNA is TGTGCCAGCAGTTCTTGGCCCCCGGATACGCAGTATTTT.

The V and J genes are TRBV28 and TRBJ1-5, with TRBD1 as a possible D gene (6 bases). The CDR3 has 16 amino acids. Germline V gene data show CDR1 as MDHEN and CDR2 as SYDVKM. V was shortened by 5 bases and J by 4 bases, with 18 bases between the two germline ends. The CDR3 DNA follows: TGTGCCAGCAGTCCCTGGGCCAGGGGAATTAATCAGCCCCAGCATTTT. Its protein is CASSPWARGINQPQHF.

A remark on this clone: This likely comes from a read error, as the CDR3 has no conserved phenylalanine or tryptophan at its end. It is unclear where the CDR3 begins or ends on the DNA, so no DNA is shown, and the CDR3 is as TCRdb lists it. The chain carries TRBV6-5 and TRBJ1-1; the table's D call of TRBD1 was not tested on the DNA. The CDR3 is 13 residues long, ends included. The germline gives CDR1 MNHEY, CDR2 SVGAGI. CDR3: CASSYSTTGDQVV.